This T cell receptor (beta chain) was sequenced during a study of identifying expanded T cells in peripheral blood (dated by TCRdb to the late 2010s). About the study as a whole: Separate aliquots of the same genomic DNA pool were sequenced to produce technical replicates, and four replicates were compared in pairs. Overall study results and their limits: The binomial model flagged about 1.3 differentially abundant clones between technical replicates but around 15 over about 2 weeks and around 20 over approximately 4 weeks. Across all healthy donors, variance in clone template counts between roughly two-week samples was found to increase significantly with total template count. Across all healthy-donor time intervals, the beta-binomial model significantly lowered both the number of clones called differentially abundant and the false-positive rate. The authors expected that biological variance in healthy repertoires might rise further over much longer intervals, such as months to years.

TCRbeta CDR3 regions were profiled with the immunoSEQ Assay using bias-controlled multiplex PCR amplification of genomic DNA. For the original study's pipeline: The absolute abundance of each unique TCRbeta CDR3 region was quantified after sequences were collapsed and filtered. Differential abundance was tested with two models: a binomial (Fisher-equivalent) model and a beta-binomial model that adds time-dependent variance fitted from healthy donors. Any clone with fewer than 5 combined templates was excluded, and a clone was called differentially abundant if its Benjamini-Hochberg FDR was below 0.01. The form v = (b*log(k)+a)^2 was used to model beta-binomial variance as a function of total template count across the two samples. Held by TCRdb, this immuneACCESS table contains in-frame sequences only and omits some clones. Under half of the omission traces to an unresolved V gene where checked; the cause of the rest is unknown. That table supplies the V and J calls and clone size; D and trimming were determined from the DNA. The sample table holds around 120,000 clones, of which about 88% were seen once. Of the sample, about 8% falls within the top ten clones.

This clone showed up just a few times. This receptor's antigen is unknown. Base-call qualities are not available, and no considerably larger clone is one nucleotide away. During the collection period, no infections or other immune events were recorded for the healthy donors. To calibrate time-dependent variance in a beta-binomial model of T-cell clone differential abundance, blood repertoires from healthy donors were used as a training cohort. The training cohort included around 10 healthy donors, of whom 3 were female and 7 were male. An age range of roughly 25 to 70 years, with an average of about 43 years, was recorded for the donors. Obtained from a commercial supplier, whole blood was collected from each healthy donor at three time points set two to three weeks apart. For immunosequencing, genomic DNA was extracted from whole blood that had not been sorted. The germline V gene provides CDR1 KGHSH and CDR2 LQKENI. The germline V end is reduced by 4 bases and the J end by 5 bases; junction bases left unmatched: 6. Reading from cysteine to phenylalanine, the CDR3 counts 15 amino acids. Of all the DNA, just the CDR3 is kept, 45 bases in frame from base 1.

This receptor chain uses TRBV18 and TRBJ1-5, with 9 bases in between that match TRBD1. What was sequenced was blood. This clonotype was obtained from a person aged 18 to 70 in good health. The CDR3 is CASSQQGQGYQPQHF. The nucleotide sequence is given as TGTGCCAGCTCACAACAAGGACAGGGGTATCAGCCCCAGCATTTT.